Listed here is a single T cell receptor (beta chain). Antigen specificity is unknown. The sample originates from a study of long-term antiretroviral therapy in people with HIV. Points from the study as a whole: Researchers lacked any data on ART adherence, viral resistance or therapy changes. Comparison with controls showed narrower CDR3 length ranges in HIV repertoires. Across all time points, the repertoire was dominated by clones that expanded before ART.

Version v3.0 of the immunoSEQ assay ran at survey level. Sequencing used immunoSEQ multiplex PCR; TCRdb keeps in-frame clones, though not all of them. This sample carries about 22,000 clones, approximately 86% of them seen once, and the ten largest clones take 4.6%. The specimen comprised unsorted PBMCs, sampled 1.3 years after starting antiretroviral therapy. The receptor was derived from a man between 60 and 75 years old with HIV.

The CDR3 here is CASSLGRLSGDSYNEQFF. CDR3 DNA: TGCGCCAGCAGCTTGGGGAGACTTAGCGGGGACTCCTACAATGAGCAGTTCTTC. This rearrangement joins TRBV5-1 to TRBJ2-1; the match to TRBD2 covers 8 bases. The germline V gene encodes CDR1 SGHRS and CDR2 YFSETQ. The CDR3 covers 18 residues. Unmatched junction bases numbered 8, after V lost 0 bases and J lost 0 bases.